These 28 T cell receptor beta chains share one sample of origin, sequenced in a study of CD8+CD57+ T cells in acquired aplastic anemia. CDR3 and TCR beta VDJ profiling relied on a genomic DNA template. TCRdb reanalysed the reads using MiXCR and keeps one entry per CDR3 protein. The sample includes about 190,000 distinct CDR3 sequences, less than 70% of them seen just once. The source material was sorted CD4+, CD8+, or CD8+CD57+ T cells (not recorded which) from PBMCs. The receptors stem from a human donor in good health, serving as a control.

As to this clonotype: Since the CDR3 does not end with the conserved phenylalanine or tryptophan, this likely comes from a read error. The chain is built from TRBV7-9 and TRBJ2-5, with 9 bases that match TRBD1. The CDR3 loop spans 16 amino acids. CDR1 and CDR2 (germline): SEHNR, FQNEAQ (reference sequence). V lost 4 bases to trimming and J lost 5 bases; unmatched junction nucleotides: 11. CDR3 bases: TGTGCCAGCAGCTCGCCTGGAGGGACAGGGATGGAGACCCAGTACTCC. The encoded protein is CASSSPGGTGMETQYS.

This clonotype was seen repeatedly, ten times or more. The CDR3 here is CASSQANNYGYTF. The CDR3 region has the DNA TGCGCCAGCAGCCAAGCAAATAACTATGGCTACACCTTC. V is TRBV4-3 and J is TRBJ1-2; D remains ambiguous. CDR1 and CDR2 (germline): LGHNA, YSLEER. The CDR3 runs 13 residues. The ends were cut back, 1 base at V and 1 base at J, with 4 bases in the middle.

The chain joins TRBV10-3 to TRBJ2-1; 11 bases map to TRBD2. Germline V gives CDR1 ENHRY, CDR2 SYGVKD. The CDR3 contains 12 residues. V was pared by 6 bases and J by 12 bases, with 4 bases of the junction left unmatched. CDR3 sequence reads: CAISPSGGRQFF. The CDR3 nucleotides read TGTGCCATCAGCCCTAGCGGGGGGAGGCAGTTCTTC.

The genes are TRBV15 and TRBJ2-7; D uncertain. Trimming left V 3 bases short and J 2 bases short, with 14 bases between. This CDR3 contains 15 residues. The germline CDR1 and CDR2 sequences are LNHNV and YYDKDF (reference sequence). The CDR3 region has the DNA TGTGCCACCAGCAGCCAAGACGGGCCACCCTACGAGCAGTACTTC. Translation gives CATSSQDGPPYEQYF.

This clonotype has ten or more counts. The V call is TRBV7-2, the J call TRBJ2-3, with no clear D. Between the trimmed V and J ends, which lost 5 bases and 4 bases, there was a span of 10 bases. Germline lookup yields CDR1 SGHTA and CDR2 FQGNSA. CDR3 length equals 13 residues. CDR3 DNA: TGTGCCAGCAGCCGACAATACCCAGATACGCAGTATTTT. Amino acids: CASSRQYPDTQYF.

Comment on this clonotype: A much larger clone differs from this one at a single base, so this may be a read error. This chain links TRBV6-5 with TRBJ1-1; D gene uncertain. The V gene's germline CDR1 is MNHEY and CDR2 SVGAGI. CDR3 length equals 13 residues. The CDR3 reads CASSNVANTGAFF. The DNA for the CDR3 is TGTGCCAGCAGTAATGTTGCTAACACTGGAGCTTTCTTT.

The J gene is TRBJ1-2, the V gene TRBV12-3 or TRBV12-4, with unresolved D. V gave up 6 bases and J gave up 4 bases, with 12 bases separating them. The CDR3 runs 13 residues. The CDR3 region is CASRRGASYGYTF. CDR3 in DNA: TGTGCCAGCAGGCGGGGTGCCTCCTATGGCTACACCTTC.

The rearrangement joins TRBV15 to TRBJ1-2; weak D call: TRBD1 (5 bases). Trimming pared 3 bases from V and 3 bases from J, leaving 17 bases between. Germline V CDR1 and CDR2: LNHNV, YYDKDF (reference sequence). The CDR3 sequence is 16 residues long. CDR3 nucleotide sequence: TGTGCCACCAGCAGGGCACGGCAGGGCGGGGACTATGGCTACACCTTC. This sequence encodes CATSRARQGGDYGYTF.

The CDR3 protein is CSARDPRQGKDYGYTF. The CDR3 DNA is TGCAGTGCTAGAGATCCCCGACAGGGGAAGGACTATGGCTACACCTTC. The chain couples TRBV20-1 to TRBJ1-2; 8 bases line up with TRBD1. The CDR3 is made up of 16 amino acids. Germline V gene sequence: CDR1 DFQATT, CDR2 SNEGSKA (reference sequence). V was pared by 0 bases and J by 3 bases, with 9 bases of the junction left unmatched.

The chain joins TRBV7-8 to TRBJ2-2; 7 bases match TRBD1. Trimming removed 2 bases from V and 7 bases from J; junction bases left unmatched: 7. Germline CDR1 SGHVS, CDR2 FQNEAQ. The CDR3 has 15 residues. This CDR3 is CASSLRHRGIGELFF. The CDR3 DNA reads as TGTGCCAGCAGCTTAAGGCACAGGGGTATCGGGGAGCTGTTTTTT.

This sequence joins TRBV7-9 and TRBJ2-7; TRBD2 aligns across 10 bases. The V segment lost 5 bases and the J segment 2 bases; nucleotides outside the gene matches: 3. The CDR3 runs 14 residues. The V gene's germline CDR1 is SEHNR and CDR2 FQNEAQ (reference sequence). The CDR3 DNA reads TGTGCCAGCAGCCCAGCGGGGGGGACCTACGAGCAGTACTTC. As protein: CASSPAGGTYEQYF. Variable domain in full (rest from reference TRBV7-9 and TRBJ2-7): DTGVSQNPRHKITKRGQNVTFRCDPISEHNRLYWYRQTLGQGPEFLTYFQNEAQLEKSRLLSDRFSAERPKGSFSTLEIQRTEQGDSAMYLCASSPAGGTYEQYFGPGTRLTVT.

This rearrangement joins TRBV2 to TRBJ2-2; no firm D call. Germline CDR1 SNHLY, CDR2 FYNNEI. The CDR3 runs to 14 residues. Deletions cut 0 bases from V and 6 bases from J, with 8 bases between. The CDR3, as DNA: TGTGCCAGCAGTGAAGCATGGCTGGCCGGGGAGCTGTTTTTT. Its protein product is CASSEAWLAGELFF.

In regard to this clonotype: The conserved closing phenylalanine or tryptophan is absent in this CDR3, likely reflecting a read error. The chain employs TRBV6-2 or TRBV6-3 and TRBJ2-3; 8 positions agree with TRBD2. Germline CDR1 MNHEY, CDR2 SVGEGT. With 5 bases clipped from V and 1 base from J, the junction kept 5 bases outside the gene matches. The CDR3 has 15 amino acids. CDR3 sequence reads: CASSINSGGTDTQYS. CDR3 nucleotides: TGTGCCAGCAGTATTAATAGCGGGGGCACAGATACGCAGTATTCT.

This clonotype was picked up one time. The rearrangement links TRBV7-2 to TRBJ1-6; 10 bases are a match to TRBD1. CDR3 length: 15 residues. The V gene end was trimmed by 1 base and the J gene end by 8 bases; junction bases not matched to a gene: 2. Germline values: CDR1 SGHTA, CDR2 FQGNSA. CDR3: CASSLGQGAYSPLHF. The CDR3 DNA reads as TGTGCCAGCAGCTTAGGACAGGGGGCCTATTCACCCCTCCACTTT.

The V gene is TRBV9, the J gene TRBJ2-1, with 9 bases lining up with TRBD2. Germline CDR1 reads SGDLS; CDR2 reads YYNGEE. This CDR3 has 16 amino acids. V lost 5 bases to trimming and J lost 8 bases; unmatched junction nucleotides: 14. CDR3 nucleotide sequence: TGTGCCAGCAGTGAAGTGCGGGGGGGCCCCCACGATGAGCAGTTCTTC. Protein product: CASSEVRGGPHDEQFF.

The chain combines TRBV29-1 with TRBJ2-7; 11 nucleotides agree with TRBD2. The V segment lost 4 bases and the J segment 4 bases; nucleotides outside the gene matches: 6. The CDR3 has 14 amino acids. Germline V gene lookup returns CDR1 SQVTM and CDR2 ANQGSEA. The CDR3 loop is CSVVQASGGYEQYF. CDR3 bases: TGCAGCGTTGTTCAGGCTAGCGGGGGGTACGAGCAGTACTTC.

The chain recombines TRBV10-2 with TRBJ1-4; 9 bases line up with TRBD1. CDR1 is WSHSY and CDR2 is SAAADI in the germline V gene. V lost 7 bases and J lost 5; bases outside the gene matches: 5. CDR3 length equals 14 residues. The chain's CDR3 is CASNAGTGNEKLFF. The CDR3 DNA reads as TGCGCCAGCAACGCCGGGACAGGGAATGAAAAACTGTTTTTT.

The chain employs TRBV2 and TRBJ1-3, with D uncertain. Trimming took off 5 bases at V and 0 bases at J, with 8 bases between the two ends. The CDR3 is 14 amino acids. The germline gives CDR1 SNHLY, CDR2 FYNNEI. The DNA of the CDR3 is TGTGCCAGCAGTCGGACTGGCTCTGGAAACACCATATATTTT. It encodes CASSRTGSGNTIYF.

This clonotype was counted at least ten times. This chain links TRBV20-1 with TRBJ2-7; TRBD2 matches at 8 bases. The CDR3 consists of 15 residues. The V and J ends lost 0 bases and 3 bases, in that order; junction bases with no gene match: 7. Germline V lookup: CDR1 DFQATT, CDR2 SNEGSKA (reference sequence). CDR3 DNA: TGCAGTGCTAGAGATGCTGGGCGGGGGGTCTACGAGCAGTACTTC. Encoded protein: CSARDAGRGVYEQYF.

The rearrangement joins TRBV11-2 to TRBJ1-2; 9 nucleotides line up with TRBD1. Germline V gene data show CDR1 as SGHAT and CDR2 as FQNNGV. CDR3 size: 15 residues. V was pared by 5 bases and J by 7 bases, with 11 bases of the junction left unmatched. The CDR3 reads CASSPPTGTGFGYTF. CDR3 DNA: TGTGCCAGCAGCCCTCCCACCGGGACAGGGTTTGGCTACACCTTC.

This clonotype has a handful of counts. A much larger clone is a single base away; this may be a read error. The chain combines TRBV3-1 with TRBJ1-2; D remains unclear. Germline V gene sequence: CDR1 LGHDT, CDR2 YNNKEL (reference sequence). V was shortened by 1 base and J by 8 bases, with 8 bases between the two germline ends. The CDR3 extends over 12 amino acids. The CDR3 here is CASSQGGLGYTF. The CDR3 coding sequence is TGTGCCAGCAGCCAAGGCGGTCTGGGCTACACCTTC. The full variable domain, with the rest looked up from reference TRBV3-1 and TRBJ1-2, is DTAVSQTPKYLVTQMGNDKSIKCEQNLGHDTMYWYKQDSKKFLKIMFSYNNKELIINETVPNRFSPKSPDKAHLNLHINSLELGDSAVYFCASSQGGLGYTFGSGTRLTVV.

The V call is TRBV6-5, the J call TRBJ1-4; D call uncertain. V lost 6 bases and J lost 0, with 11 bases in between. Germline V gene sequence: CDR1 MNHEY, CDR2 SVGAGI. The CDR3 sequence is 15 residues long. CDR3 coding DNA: TGTGCCAGCAGCCTCGACTTTGCAACTAATGAAAAACTGTTTTTT. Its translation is CASSLDFATNEKLFF.

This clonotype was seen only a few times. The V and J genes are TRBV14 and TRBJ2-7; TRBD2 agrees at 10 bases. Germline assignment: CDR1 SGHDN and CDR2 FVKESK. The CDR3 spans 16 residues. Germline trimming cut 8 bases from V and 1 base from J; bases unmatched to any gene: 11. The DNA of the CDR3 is TGTGCCAGCTCACCACTTAGCGGGGGGAATTCCTACGAGCAGTACTTC. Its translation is CASSPLSGGNSYEQYF.

In nucleotides, the CDR3 is TGTGCCAGCAGCTTGGAGGGCATAGAGACCCAGTACTTC. This encodes CASSLEGIETQYF. The V call is TRBV7-6, the J call TRBJ2-5; a weak D match, TRBD2 (6 bases). The CDR3 extends over 13 amino acids. Per germline, CDR1 SGHVS and CDR2 FNYEAQ. The ends were cut back, 3 bases at V and 4 bases at J, with 9 bases in the middle.

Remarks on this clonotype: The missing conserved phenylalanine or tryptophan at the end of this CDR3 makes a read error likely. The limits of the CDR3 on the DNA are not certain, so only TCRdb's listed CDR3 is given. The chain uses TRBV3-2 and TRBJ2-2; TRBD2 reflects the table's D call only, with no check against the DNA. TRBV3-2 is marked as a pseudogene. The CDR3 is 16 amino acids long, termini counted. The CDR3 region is CASSRYEGSWTGELFS.

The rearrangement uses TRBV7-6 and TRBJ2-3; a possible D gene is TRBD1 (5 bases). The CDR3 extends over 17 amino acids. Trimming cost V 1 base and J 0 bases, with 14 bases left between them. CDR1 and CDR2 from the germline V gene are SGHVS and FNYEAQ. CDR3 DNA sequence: TGTGCCAGCAGCTTAGGACGCCAGGGCTCTAGCACAGATACGCAGTATTTT. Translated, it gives CASSLGRQGSSTDTQYF.

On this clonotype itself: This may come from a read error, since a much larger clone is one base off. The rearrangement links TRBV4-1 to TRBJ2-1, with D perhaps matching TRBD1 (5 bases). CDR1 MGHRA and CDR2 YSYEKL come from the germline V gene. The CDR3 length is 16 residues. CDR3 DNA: TGCGCCAGCAGCCAAGAATGGAGCAGGGTCAACAATGAGCTGTTCTTC. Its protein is CASSQEWSRVNNELFF.

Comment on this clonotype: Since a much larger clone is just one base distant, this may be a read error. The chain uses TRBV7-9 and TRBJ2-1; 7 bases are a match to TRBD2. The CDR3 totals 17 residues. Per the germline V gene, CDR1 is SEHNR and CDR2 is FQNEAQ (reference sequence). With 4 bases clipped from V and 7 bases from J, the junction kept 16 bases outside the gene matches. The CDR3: CASSSRPVRGNSNEQFF. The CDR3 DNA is TGTGCCAGCAGCTCAAGACCGGTGCGGGGGAATAGTAATGAGCAGTTCTTC.